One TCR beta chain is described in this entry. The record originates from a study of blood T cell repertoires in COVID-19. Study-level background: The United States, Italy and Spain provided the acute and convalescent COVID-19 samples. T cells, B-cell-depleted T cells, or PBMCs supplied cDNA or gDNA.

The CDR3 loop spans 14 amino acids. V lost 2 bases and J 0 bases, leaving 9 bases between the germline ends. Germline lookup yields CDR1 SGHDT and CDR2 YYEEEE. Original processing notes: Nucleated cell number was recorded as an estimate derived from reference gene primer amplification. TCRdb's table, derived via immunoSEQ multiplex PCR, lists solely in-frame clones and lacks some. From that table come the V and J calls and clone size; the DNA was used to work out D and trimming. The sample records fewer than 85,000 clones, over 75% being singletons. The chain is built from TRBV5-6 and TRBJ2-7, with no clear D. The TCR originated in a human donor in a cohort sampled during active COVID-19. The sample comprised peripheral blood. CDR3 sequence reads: CASSFRSRSYEQYF. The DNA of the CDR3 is TGTGCCAGCAGCTTTCGTTCCCGCTCCTACGAGCAGTACTTC.